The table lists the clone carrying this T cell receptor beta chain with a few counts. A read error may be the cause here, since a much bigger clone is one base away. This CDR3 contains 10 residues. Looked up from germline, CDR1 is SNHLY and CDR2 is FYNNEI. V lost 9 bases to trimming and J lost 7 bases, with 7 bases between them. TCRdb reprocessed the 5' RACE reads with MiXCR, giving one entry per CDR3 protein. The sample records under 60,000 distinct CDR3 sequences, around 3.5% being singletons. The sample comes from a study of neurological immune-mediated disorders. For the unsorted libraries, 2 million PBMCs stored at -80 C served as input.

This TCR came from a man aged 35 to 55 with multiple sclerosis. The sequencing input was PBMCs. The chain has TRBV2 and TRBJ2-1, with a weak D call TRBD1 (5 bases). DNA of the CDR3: TGTGCCAGAAGGGGTAATGAGCAGTTCTTC. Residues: CARRGNEQFF. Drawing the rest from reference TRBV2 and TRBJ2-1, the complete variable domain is EPEVTQTPSHQVTQMGQEVILRCVPISNHLYFYWYRQILGQKVEFLVSFYNNEISEKSEIFDDQFSVERPDGSNFTLKIRSTKLEDSAMYFCARRGNEQFFGPGTRLTVL.